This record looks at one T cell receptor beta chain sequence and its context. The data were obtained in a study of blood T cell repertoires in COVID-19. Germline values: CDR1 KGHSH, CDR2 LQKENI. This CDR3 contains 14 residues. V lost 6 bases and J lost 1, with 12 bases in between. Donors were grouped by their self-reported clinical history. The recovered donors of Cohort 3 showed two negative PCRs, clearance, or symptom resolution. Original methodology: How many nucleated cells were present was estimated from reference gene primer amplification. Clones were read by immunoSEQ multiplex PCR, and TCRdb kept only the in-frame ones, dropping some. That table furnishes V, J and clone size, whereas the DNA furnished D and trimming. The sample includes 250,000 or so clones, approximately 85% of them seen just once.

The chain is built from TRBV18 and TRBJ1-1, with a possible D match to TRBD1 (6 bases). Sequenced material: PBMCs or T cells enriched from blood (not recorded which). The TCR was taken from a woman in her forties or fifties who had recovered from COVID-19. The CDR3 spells CASSRDTENTEAFF. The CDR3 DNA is TGTGCCAGCTCTCGGGACACGGAGAACACTGAAGCTTTCTTT.